The rows below give T cell receptor beta chains drawn from one sample of a study of blood T cell repertoires in COVID-19. Sequenced by immunoSEQ multiplex PCR; TCRdb stores in-frame clones only, minus some. The sample has some 180,000 clones, around 83% seen once. Sequenced input: peripheral blood. Source of these receptors: a woman in her sixties with acute or convalescent COVID-19. Each CDR3 is given with its conserved first and last residue. The D gene is left open where the match is weak.

d_call j_call v_call cdr3_aa cdr3_nt
TRBD1 TRBJ2-1 TRBV3-1/TRBV3-2 CASSWTGYNEQFF TGTGCCAGCAGCTGGACAGGGTACAATGAGCAGTTCTTC
- TRBJ2-3 TRBV28 CASSSHYYQTPDTQYF TGTGCCAGCAGTTCCCACTACTACCAAACCCCAGATACGCAGTATTTT
- TRBJ1-6 TRBV7-3 CASSAAGHINSPLHF TGTGCCAGCAGTGCAGCGGGACATATAAATTCACCCCTCCACTTT
TRBD1 TRBJ1-3 TRBV24-1 CATSEPDRNSGNTIYF TGTGCCACCAGTGAACCGGACAGGAACTCTGGAAACACCATATATTTT
TRBD1 TRBJ1-1 TRBV6-8 CASTGHRGVLVNTEAFF TGTGCCAGCACCGGACACAGGGGAGTTTTGGTTAACACTGAAGCTTTCTTT
TRBD1 TRBJ1-5 TRBV6-7 CASRASSGTGYQPQHF TGTGCCAGCAGGGCCTCGTCCGGGACAGGGTATCAGCCCCAGCATTTT
TRBD1 TRBJ2-7 TRBV28 CASSTLRGRMTWEQYF TGTGCCAGCAGTACCCTCAGGGGGCGTATGACTTGGGAGCAGTACTTC
- TRBJ1-1 TRBV18 CASSTTGGTEAFF TGTGCCAGCTCAACGACGGGCGGGACTGAAGCTTTCTTT
- TRBJ1-2 TRBV7-8 CASSPSDSPGRNYGYTF TGTGCCAGCAGCCCATCGGACTCTCCTGGGAGAAACTATGGCTACACCTTC
- TRBJ1-6 TRBV28 CASSLGRADSPLHF TGTGCCAGCAGTTTGGGCAGGGCTGATTCACCCCTCCACTTT
TRBD1 TRBJ1-2 TRBV7-9 CASSHDRGYGYTF TGTGCCAGCAGCCATGACAGGGGATACGGCTACACCTTC
TRBD2 TRBJ2-2 TRBV27 CASGTSNRPNTGELFF TGTGCCAGTGGGACTAGCAACAGACCTAACACCGGGGAGCTGTTTTTT
TRBD1 TRBJ2-3 TRBV3-1/TRBV3-2 CASSTNIPTGVSRDTQYF TGTGCCAGCAGCACCAACATCCCGACAGGGGTTTCGCGGGATACGCAGTATTTT
- TRBJ2-7 TRBV5-1 CASSLEYSYEQYF TGCGCCAGCAGCTTAGAGTACTCCTACGAGCAGTACTTC
- TRBJ2-5 TRBV28 CASTGAGRGETQYF TGTGCCAGCACAGGGGCAGGGCGAGGAGAGACCCAGTACTTC
- TRBJ2-1 TRBV11-3 CASSFGDSTYNEQFF TGTGCCAGCAGCTTTGGTGACTCGACCTACAATGAGCAGTTCTTC
TRBD1 TRBJ1-4 TRBV28 CASSSGQGAGEKLFF TGTGCCAGCAGCTCCGGACAGGGGGCTGGTGAAAAACTGTTTTTT